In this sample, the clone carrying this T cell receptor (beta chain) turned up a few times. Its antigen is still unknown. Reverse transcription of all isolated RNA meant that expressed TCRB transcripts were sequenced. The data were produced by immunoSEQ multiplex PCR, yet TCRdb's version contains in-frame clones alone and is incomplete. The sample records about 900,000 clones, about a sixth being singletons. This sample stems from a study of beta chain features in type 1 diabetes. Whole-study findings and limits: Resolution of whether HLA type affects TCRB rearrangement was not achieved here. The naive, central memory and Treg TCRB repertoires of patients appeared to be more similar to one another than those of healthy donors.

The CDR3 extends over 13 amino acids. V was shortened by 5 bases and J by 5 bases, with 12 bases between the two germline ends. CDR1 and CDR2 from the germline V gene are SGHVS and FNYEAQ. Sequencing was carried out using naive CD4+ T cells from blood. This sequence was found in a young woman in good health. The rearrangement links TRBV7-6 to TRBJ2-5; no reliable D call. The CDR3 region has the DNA TGTGCCAGCAGCGTCCTAGTTCTGGAGACCCAGTACTTC. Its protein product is CASSVLVLETQYF.